These 3 T cell receptor beta chains originate from one sample sequenced in a study of response to subunit inactivated influenza vaccine. TCRdb independently ran MiXCR on the RT-PCR reads; one entry per CDR3 protein. The data hold approximately 500,000 distinct CDR3 sequences, with over 10% observed a single time. Source: PBMCs from blood, taken 45 days after vaccination. Source of these receptors: a man in his forties or fifties who received an inactivated influenza vaccine.

There are many counts of this clonotype. V usage is TRBV5-1 and J usage is TRBJ2-2; D remains ambiguous. Per germline, CDR1 SGHRS and CDR2 YFSETQ. The CDR3 consists of 15 residues. Trimming left V 0 bases short and J 4 bases short, with 10 bases between. Written as DNA, the CDR3 is TGCGCCAGCAGCTTGGGAGTGCGAGGCACCGGGGAGCTGTTTTTT. Amino acids: CASSLGVRGTGELFF.

V and J are TRBV11-2 and TRBJ2-1; 11 bases map to TRBD2. CDR3 length: 15 amino acids. With V trimmed by 5 bases and J by 10 bases, 10 bases remained unmatched. Germline CDR1 SGHAT, CDR2 FQNNGV. CDR3 sequence: CASSQNSGGAWEQFF. The CDR3 DNA reads TGTGCCAGCAGCCAAAATAGCGGGGGGGCGTGGGAGCAGTTCTTC.

This clonotype was counted a few times. The chain combines TRBV29-1 with TRBJ1-5, with D possibly TRBD1 on 6 matching bases. Germline V CDR1 and CDR2: SQVTM, ANQGSEA. CDR3 length: 13 residues. Trimming took 4 bases from V and 6 from J, leaving 13 bases between them. In DNA, the CDR3 is TGCAGCGTTGGAGAGGGGGGCGGTCAGCCCCAGCATTTT. Its protein is CSVGEGGGQPQHF. The full variable domain, in which reference TRBV29-1 and TRBJ1-5 provide the parts outside the CDR3, is SAVISQKPSRDICQRGTSLTIQCQVDSQVTMMFWYRQQPGQSLTLIATANQGSEATYESGFVIDKFPISRPNLTFSTLTVSNMSPEDSSIYLCSVGEGGGQPQHFGDGTRLSIL.